This T cell receptor beta chain was obtained from a study of blood T cell repertoires in COVID-19. Clones were read by immunoSEQ multiplex PCR, and TCRdb kept only the in-frame ones, dropping some. The data show approximately 150,000 clones, over 85% seen once. Looked up from germline, CDR1 is SGHRS and CDR2 is YFSETQ. The CDR3 covers 16 residues. V gave up 0 bases and J gave up 1 base; unmatched junction bases: 7. This chain links TRBV5-1 with TRBJ2-7; 7 bases fit TRBD2. Sequencing input: peripheral blood. This receptor was taken from a human donor in a cohort sampled during active COVID-19. Written as DNA, the CDR3 is TGCGCCAGCAGCTTGGATCCCGGGGGGACTTCCTACGAGCAGTACTTC. It specifies CASSLDPGGTSYEQYF.